This T cell receptor beta chain was recovered during a study of T cells after yellow fever vaccination. General study findings and limits: Most primary-vaccination clones recurred post-booster (roughly 96% CD4, over 70% CD8). Some clonotypes, a small share, were shared between CD4 and CD8 compartments.

This clonotype was seen a handful of times. The antigen remains unidentified. Trimming at V came to 6 bases and at J to 4 bases, leaving 7 bases not matched to a gene. CDR1 is LNHDA, CDR2 SQIVND, per germline (reference sequence). This CDR3 comprises 14 residues. Universal primer sites and UMIs were introduced during 5'RACE template-switching synthesis of TCR cDNA. TCRdb processed the 5' RACE reads anew with MiXCR; each CDR3 protein has one entry. There are roughly 50,000 distinct CDR3 sequences in the sample; approximately 7% occur only once, and around 28% lies in the top ten. The material was CD8+ T cells sorted from PBMCs, obtained more than 13 days after the first yellow fever vaccination. The TCR comes from a man aged 18-30 years who received the YFV17D yellow fever vaccine. V and J are TRBV19 and TRBJ2-3; TRBD2 matches at 7 bases. As DNA, the CDR3 is TGTGCCAGTAGCCTCCTTGCGGGGGCAGATACGCAGTATTTT. It yields the protein CASSLLAGADTQYF. Full variable domain (outside the CDR3, taken from reference TRBV19 and TRBJ2-3): DGGITQSPKYLFRKEGQNVTLSCEQNLNHDAMYWYRQDPGQGLRLIYYSQIVNDFQKGDIAEGYSVSREKKESFPLTVTSAQKNPTAFYLCASSLLAGADTQYFGPGTRLTVL.